The 20 T cell receptor beta chains below all came from one sample that was sequenced in a study of T cells after yellow fever vaccination. TCRdb re-derived calls from the 5' RACE reads in MiXCR, one entry per CDR3 protein. The table records about 370,000 distinct CDR3 sequences, approximately 10% of them present only once. Sample: PBMCs, taken on the day of the first yellow fever vaccination. These receptors were obtained from a young man who received the YFV17D yellow fever vaccine.

This clonotype was seen a few times. This chain links TRBV7-2 with TRBJ2-3; 10 bases are shared with TRBD2. V shed 5 bases, J shed 1 base, and the junction held 9 bases outside the gene matches. CDR1 is SGHTA and CDR2 is FQGNSA in the germline V gene. The length of the CDR3 is 17 residues. The CDR3 region has the DNA TGTGCCAGCAGCCGTCGAGTAGCGGGGGGCGGCACAGATACGCAGTATTTT. The encoded protein is CASSRRVAGGGTDTQYF.

Only a few counts were recorded for this clonotype. The rearrangement joins TRBV7-2 to TRBJ1-2; 8 nucleotides align to TRBD1. J gave up 4 bases and V 3 bases, and 4 bases lay outside the gene matches. In germline, CDR1 is SGHTA, CDR2 FQGNSA. The CDR3 has 14 residues. The CDR3 reads CASSLGQELYGYTF. For the CDR3, the DNA is TGTGCCAGCAGCTTGGGACAGGAGCTCTATGGCTACACCTTC.

The genes are TRBV12-3 or TRBV12-4 and TRBJ1-4; 12 bases fit TRBD1. The CDR3 runs 16 residues. J gave up 4 bases and V 3 bases, and 3 bases lay outside the gene matches. The CDR3 region has the DNA TGTGCCAGCAGTTTGGGACAGGGGGCGCGTAATGAAAAACTGTTTTTT. Its translation: CASSLGQGARNEKLFF.

The V gene is TRBV6-5, the J gene TRBJ1-1; D unclear. The CDR3 covers 13 residues. The germline V gene encodes CDR1 MNHEY and CDR2 SVGAGI. The V gene lost 3 bases and the J gene lost 5 bases, with 10 bases spanning the gap. The CDR3 is CASSYKLGTEAFF. For the CDR3, the DNA is TGTGCCAGCAGTTATAAGCTAGGGACTGAAGCTTTCTTT.

This clonotype came up a few times. This sequence joins TRBV29-1 and TRBJ2-3; possibly TRBD1 for D (5 bases). Germline V gene lookup returns CDR1 SQVTM and CDR2 ANQGSEA. The CDR3 totals 13 residues. V was trimmed by 7 bases and J by 3 bases, leaving 14 bases between them. In nucleotides, the CDR3 is TGCAGCGCATTAAATAAGGGGACAGATACGCAGTATTTT. It codes for CSALNKGTDTQYF.

The V and J genes are TRBV5-6 and TRBJ2-3; a possible D gene is TRBD1 (6 bases). There are 14 residues in the CDR3. The germline V and J ends were trimmed by 6 bases and 0 bases, with 11 bases remaining between them. Germline loops: CDR1 SGHDT, CDR2 YYEEEE. The chain's CDR3 is CASTGTLSTDTQYF. Written as DNA, the CDR3 is TGTGCCAGCACCGGGACATTGAGCACAGATACGCAGTATTTT.

This clonotype was found many times. The chain recombines TRBV5-1 with TRBJ2-3; D gene unclear. Germline-derived CDR1 and CDR2 are SGHRS and YFSETQ. V was pared by 2 bases and J by 4 bases, with 8 bases between. CDR3 length: 13 residues. Here the CDR3 reads CASSLAPADTQYF. Written as DNA, the CDR3 is TGCGCCAGCAGCTTAGCCCCCGCAGATACGCAGTATTTT.

This clonotype was counted only a few times. The V gene is TRBV18, the J gene TRBJ2-1; 7 bases match TRBD1. CDR3 length: 11 residues. Losses at the gene ends were 3 bases for V and 15 bases for J; bases not matched to a gene: 5. The germline gives CDR1 KGHSH, CDR2 LQKENI. This chain's CDR3 is CASSPGTVPFF. The DNA for the CDR3 is TGTGCCAGCTCACCGGGGACAGTTCCGTTCTTC.

J is TRBJ2-2 and V is TRBV7-3; D gene uncertain. CDR3 length equals 12 residues. The germline gives CDR1 SGHTA, CDR2 FQGTGA. V dropped 5 bases and J dropped 7 bases, with 8 bases sitting between them. CDR3 nucleotides: TGTGCCAGCAGCCCCAGCGTCGGGGAGCTGTTTTTT. Its translation is CASSPSVGELFF.

In this sample, this clonotype turned up a few times. The rearrangement links TRBV5-5 to TRBJ2-1, with D perhaps TRBD1 or TRBD2 (5 bases each). The CDR3 consists of 15 residues. The V gene lost 4 bases and the J gene lost 6 bases, with 17 bases spanning the gap. The V gene's germline CDR1 is SGHKS and CDR2 YYEKEE (reference sequence). The CDR3 DNA is TGTGCCAGCAGCCAGGGCCCCTCAAGCGGCAATGAGCAGTTCTTC. Amino acid sequence: CASSQGPSSGNEQFF.

The V gene is TRBV7-2, the J gene TRBJ1-3; D is uncertain. V was cut by 1 base and J by 0 bases, with 13 bases left in between. The CDR3 is made up of 17 amino acids. Looked up from germline, CDR1 is SGHTA and CDR2 is FQGNSA. The CDR3 bases are TGTGCCAGCAGCTTAGTGGGTACTCCTCTCTCTGGAAACACCATATATTTT. Protein product: CASSLVGTPLSGNTIYF.

This chain uses TRBV6-5 with TRBJ2-1, with 10 bases aligning to TRBD2. In germline, CDR1 is MNHEY, CDR2 SVGAGI. J gave up 3 bases and V 2 bases, and 7 bases lay outside the gene matches. The CDR3 covers 17 residues. The CDR3 nucleotides read TGTGCCAGCAGTTACAGCCCTAGCGGGGGATACTACAATGAGCAGTTCTTC. Protein: CASSYSPSGGYYNEQFF.

This clonotype was detected a few times. This chain uses TRBV18 with TRBJ2-5, with D uncertain. V shed 1 base and J shed 2 bases, with 5 bases lying between them. Looked up from germline, CDR1 is KGHSH and CDR2 is LQKENI. The CDR3 is 13 amino acids. CDR3 amino acids: CASSPRMQETQYF. CDR3 coding DNA: TGTGCCAGCTCACCACGTATGCAAGAGACCCAGTACTTC.

This clonotype was observed a few times. V usage is TRBV5-1 and J usage is TRBJ2-3, with D unclear. V lost 3 bases and J 4 bases, leaving 9 bases between the germline ends. CDR3 length equals 13 residues. In germline, CDR1 is SGHRS, CDR2 YFSETQ. CDR3 amino acids: CASSSAPSDTQYF. The CDR3 DNA reads as TGCGCCAGCAGCTCAGCGCCCTCAGATACGCAGTATTTT.

The chain carries TRBV7-6 and TRBJ2-5; D gene ambiguous. CDR1 is SGHVS and CDR2 is FNYEAQ in the germline V gene. The CDR3 loop spans 14 amino acids. V lost 2 bases and J lost 5, with 12 bases in between. The CDR3, as DNA: TGTGCCAGCAGCTTAACTATAACCCAGGAGACCCAGTACTTC. Amino acids: CASSLTITQETQYF.

This clonotype has just a few counts. The V and J genes are TRBV4-2 and TRBJ2-2; unclear D gene. Germline CDR1 is LGHNA and CDR2 is YNFKEQ. Trimming took 0 bases from V and 9 from J, leaving 17 bases between them. The CDR3 contains 16 residues. The CDR3 bases are TGTGCCAGCAGCCAAGAAGCGAAAAGGGTGGGATGGGAGCTGTTTTTT. This sequence encodes CASSQEAKRVGWELFF.

The rearrangement links TRBV18 to TRBJ2-5; 13 bases match TRBD2. The V segment lost 2 bases and the J segment 4 bases; nucleotides outside the gene matches: 4. The CDR3 totals 16 residues. The germline V gene encodes CDR1 KGHSH and CDR2 LQKENI. The CDR3 coding sequence is TGTGCCAGCTCACCAACTAGCGGGGGGGCCACAGAGACCCAGTACTTC. Its translation is CASSPTSGGATETQYF.

This clonotype has a handful of counts. The rearrangement uses TRBV3-1 and TRBJ1-3; D may be TRBD1 (5 bases). The CDR3 totals 15 residues. Between the trimmed V and J ends, which lost 3 bases and 2 bases, there was a span of 11 bases. Germline lookup yields CDR1 LGHDT and CDR2 YNNKEL (reference sequence). The CDR3 DNA reads TGTGCCAGCAGCCAGGGACGGTTCACTGGAAACACCATATATTTT. Its translation: CASSQGRFTGNTIYF.

In this sample, this clonotype turned up a few times. The chain couples TRBV25-1 to TRBJ1-1; the D gene is possibly TRBD1 (5 bases). Trimming shortened V by 9 bases and J by 1 base, and 12 bases separated the two germline ends. CDR3 length: 13 residues. CDR1 is MGHDK, CDR2 SYGVNS, per germline. The CDR3 DNA reads TGTGCCAGTCAAAGTGGGGGGAACACTGAAGCTTTCTTT. This encodes CASQSGGNTEAFF.

This sequence joins TRBV7-9 and TRBJ1-2; D not resolved. Deletions cut 1 base from V and 4 bases from J, with 4 bases between. This CDR3 has 12 amino acids. Looked up from germline, CDR1 is SEHNR and CDR2 is FQNEAQ (reference sequence). CDR3 DNA: TGTGCCAGCAGCTTAGAGGTCTATGGCTACACCTTC. Amino acids: CASSLEVYGYTF.